The 21 T cell receptor beta chains below come from one sample, sequenced in a study of blood T cell repertoires in COVID-19. Libraries were prepared by immunoSEQ multiplex PCR; TCRdb keeps only in-frame clonotypes and omits some of them. This table holds tens of thousands of clones, approximately 90% found once. Specimen: peripheral blood. Receptors originate from a human donor in a cohort sampled during active COVID-19.

In its sample, this clone was seen a few times. CDR3 protein: CASSPRQGLNQETQYF. The CDR3 nucleotides are TGTGCCAGCAGCCCCCGGCAGGGGCTCAACCAAGAGACCCAGTACTTC. The chain recombines TRBV5-5 with TRBJ2-5; a possible D gene is TRBD1 (6 bases). V was shortened by 4 bases and J by 0 bases, with 16 bases between the two germline ends. CDR3 length: 16 residues. Germline V gene lookup returns CDR1 SGHKS and CDR2 YYEKEE (reference sequence).

CDR3 sequence (DNA): TGTGCCAGCAGCTCCCCCGGGACACCGGTTAACTATGGCTACACCTTC. Translation gives CASSSPGTPVNYGYTF. V usage is TRBV7-2 and J usage is TRBJ1-2, with a tentative D call TRBD1 (6 bases). Germline loops: CDR1 SGHTA, CDR2 FQGNSA. V gave up 4 bases and J gave up 1 base, with 16 bases separating them. This CDR3 comprises 16 residues.

This chain links TRBV7-9 with TRBJ1-1; TRBD1 matches 8 bases. This CDR3 has 19 residues. Germline V gene lookup returns CDR1 SEHNR and CDR2 FQNEAQ (reference sequence). V lost 5 bases, J lost 0 bases, and 17 bases stayed unmatched. The DNA for the CDR3 is TGTGCCAGCAGCCCCCCCGGCGGGACAGGATCGGTGCTGAACACTGAAGCTTTCTTT. It is translated as CASSPPGGTGSVLNTEAFF. The full variable domain, its missing parts supplied by reference TRBV7-9 and TRBJ1-1, is DTGVSQNPRHKITKRGQNVTFRCDPISEHNRLYWYRQTLGQGPEFLTYFQNEAQLEKSRLLSDRFSAERPKGSFSTLEIQRTEQGDSAMYLCASSPPGGTGSVLNTEAFFGQGTRLTVV.

The V call is TRBV6-5, the J call TRBJ2-6, with D maybe TRBD1 (6 bases). Germline CDR1 reads MNHEY; CDR2 reads SVGAGI. The length of the CDR3 is 15 residues. V lost 4 bases, J lost 1 base, and 8 bases lay in between. The CDR3: CASSLQGSGANVLTF. In DNA form, the CDR3 reads TGTGCCAGCAGTTTACAGGGATCTGGGGCCAACGTCCTGACTTTC.

J is TRBJ1-1 and V is TRBV18; D remains unclear. Trimming stripped 4 bases from V and 1 base from J, with 10 bases between. The CDR3 sequence is 14 residues long. CDR1 KGHSH and CDR2 LQKENI come from the germline V gene. The CDR3 region is CASSLSHTNTEAFF. In DNA, the CDR3 is TGTGCCAGCTCACTCTCGCACACGAACACTGAAGCTTTCTTT.

This rearrangement joins TRBV27 to TRBJ2-2; D remains ambiguous. The CDR3 is 14 residues long. The germline gives CDR1 MNHEY, CDR2 SMNVEV (reference sequence). V was pared by 4 bases and J by 1 base, with 7 bases between. CDR3 amino acids: CASSSSVNTGELFF. CDR3 coding DNA: TGTGCCAGCAGTTCGTCTGTGAACACCGGGGAGCTGTTTTTT.

The chain joins TRBV7-9 to TRBJ2-7, with TRBD2 as a possible D gene (5 bases). The CDR3 runs 13 residues. Looked up from germline, CDR1 is SEHNR and CDR2 is FQNEAQ (reference sequence). The ends were cut back, 1 base at V and 4 bases at J, with 8 bases in the middle. The CDR3: CASSLVEAYEQYF. The DNA for the CDR3 is TGTGCCAGCAGCTTAGTGGAGGCTTACGAGCAGTACTTC.

This clone was observed a single time. This sequence joins TRBV3-1 (or the pseudogene TRBV3-2) and TRBJ2-3; TRBD1 matches 10 bases. Germline V gene sequence: CDR1 LGHDT, CDR2 YNNKEL (reference sequence). The V gene end was trimmed by 3 bases and the J gene end by 4 bases; junction bases not matched to a gene: 4. This CDR3 is 15 amino acids long. CDR3 nucleotide sequence: TGTGCCAGCAGCCAGCGGACAGGGGGGGCAGATACGCAGTATTTT. Protein product: CASSQRTGGADTQYF.

The V gene is TRBV4-3, the J gene TRBJ2-1; a possible D gene is TRBD1 (6 bases). Trimming left V 1 base short and J 9 bases short, with 25 bases between. CDR3 length: 18 amino acids. Germline assignment: CDR1 LGHNA and CDR2 YSLEER. The CDR3 DNA reads TGCGCCAGCAGCCAAGGACAGGTTAGGGCTGAAGGGCAGGCTGAGCAGTTCTTC. Translated, it gives CASSQGQVRAEGQAEQFF.

This clone was counted once. One end of the junction is discordant with germline, which a read error may explain. The V call is TRBV19, the J call TRBJ1-1, with 9 bases lining up with TRBD1. This CDR3 has 15 amino acids. The germline gives CDR1 LNHDA, CDR2 SQIVND (reference sequence). In nucleotides, the CDR3 is TGTGCCAGTAGTTGGGCCGGACAGGGGAACCCTGAAGCTTTCTTT. Amino acid sequence: CASSWAGQGNPEAFF.

This chain joins TRBV6-5 and TRBJ2-3, with 7 positions matching TRBD2. The J segment lost 0 bases and the V segment lost 5 bases, leaving 2 bases of the junction unmatched. The germline CDR1 and CDR2 sequences are MNHEY and SVGAGI. The CDR3 has 14 amino acids. The CDR3 is CASSRAGSTDTQYF. CDR3 nucleotide sequence: TGTGCCAGCAGTCGAGCGGGGAGCACAGATACGCAGTATTTT.

This clone showed up just once. The CDR3 DNA reads TGTGCCAGCAGCACGCCATACAGGGTCGGTGAGCAGTTCTTC. As protein: CASSTPYRVGEQFF. The rearrangement links TRBV7-9 to TRBJ2-1; a weak D match, TRBD1 (6 bases). There are 14 residues in the CDR3. CDR1 is SEHNR and CDR2 is FQNEAQ in the germline V gene (reference sequence). V shed 5 bases and J shed 9 bases, with 17 bases lying between them.

In its sample, this clone was seen a few times. This sequence joins TRBV14 and TRBJ1-1; D gene uncertain. Trimming pared 3 bases from V and 0 bases from J, leaving 8 bases between. This CDR3 has 14 amino acids. Germline V gives CDR1 SGHDN, CDR2 FVKESK. The CDR3 spells CASSHRVMNTEAFF. CDR3 DNA: TGTGCCAGCAGCCATCGGGTTATGAACACTGAAGCTTTCTTT.

The chain has TRBV7-9 and TRBJ2-7, with 8 bases fitting TRBD1. Trimming at V came to 5 bases and at J to 2 bases, leaving 5 bases not matched to a gene. CDR3 size: 14 residues. CDR1 is SEHNR and CDR2 is FQNEAQ in the germline V gene (reference sequence). The CDR3, as DNA: TGTGCCAGCAGCCCCGGGGACAGGCCCTACGAGCAGTACTTC. This translates into CASSPGDRPYEQYF.

V gene TRBV11-3 combines with J gene TRBJ2-1, with 11 nucleotides matching TRBD2. Trimming took 5 bases from V and 0 from J; bases not matched to a gene: 6. Germline lookup yields CDR1 SGHNT and CDR2 YENEEA. This CDR3 region has 17 residues. CDR3 nucleotides: TGTGCCAGCAGCGCGGGTAGCGGGAGGGTCTCCTACAATGAGCAGTTCTTC. Translation: CASSAGSGRVSYNEQFF.

The chain combines TRBV5-1 with TRBJ2-3; 7 bases map to TRBD2. In germline, CDR1 is SGHRS, CDR2 YFSETQ. Trimming removed 5 bases from V and 2 bases from J; junction bases left unmatched: 2. The CDR3 sequence is 13 residues long. CDR3 sequence reads: CASSRDYTDTQYF. CDR3 nucleotides: TGCGCCAGCAGTCGGGACTACACAGATACGCAGTATTTT.

The V gene is TRBV10-3, the J gene TRBJ1-1; no definite D call. The CDR3 loop spans 16 amino acids. Germline loops: CDR1 ENHRY, CDR2 SYGVKD. The ends were cut back, 2 bases at V and 3 bases at J, with 16 bases in the middle. CDR3 coding DNA: TGTGCCATCAGTGAGGTCGGCGCGGGAACCGACACTGAAGCTTTCTTT. Protein: CAISEVGAGTDTEAFF.

The J gene is TRBJ2-5, the V gene TRBV4-3; possible D gene TRBD2, 6 bases. The CDR3 has 14 residues. V lost 0 bases and J lost 5, with 10 bases in between. Germline assignment: CDR1 LGHNA and CDR2 YSLEER. CDR3 in amino acids: CASSQDRDSETQYF. CDR3 DNA sequence: TGCGCCAGCAGCCAAGACAGGGACTCGGAGACCCAGTACTTC.

The chain uses TRBV7-9 and TRBJ2-3, with 15 bases aligning to TRBD2. The CDR3 runs 17 residues. The V segment lost 4 bases and the J segment 6 bases; nucleotides outside the gene matches: 8. The germline CDR1 and CDR2 sequences are SEHNR and FQNEAQ (reference sequence). CDR3 DNA: TGTGCCAGCAGCTCAATCGGACTAGCGGGAGGGAACGATACGCAGTATTTT. The encoded protein is CASSSIGLAGGNDTQYF.

The V gene is TRBV6-4, the J gene TRBJ1-1; D may be TRBD1 (5 bases). V dropped 3 bases and J dropped 1 base, with 9 bases sitting between them. The CDR3 consists of 14 residues. Per germline, CDR1 MRHNA and CDR2 SNTAGT. This CDR3 reads CASSEQATNTEAFF. In DNA, the CDR3 is TGTGCCAGCAGTGAACAGGCGACGAACACTGAAGCTTTCTTT.

The chain joins TRBV29-1 to TRBJ2-1, with D maybe TRBD2 (6 bases). Deletions cut 8 bases from V and 9 bases from J, with 23 bases between. The CDR3 consists of 14 residues. Germline V CDR1 and CDR2: SQVTM, ANQGSEA. The CDR3 loop reads CSSSPRLEITEQFF. The CDR3 region has the DNA TGCAGCTCATCTCCAAGACTAGAGATAACTGAGCAGTTCTTC.